This T cell receptor (beta chain) was identified in a study of patients and donors after allogeneic stem cell transplantation. This clonotype showed up many times. V shed 0 bases and J shed 5 bases, with 7 bases lying between them. CDR3 size: 13 residues. In germline, CDR1 is LGHNA, CDR2 YSLEER. TCRdb re-called the RT-PCR reads through MiXCR, storing one row per CDR3 protein. The top ten hold around 72% of the sample, which has about 40,000 distinct CDR3 sequences, roughly 30% seen once. The rearrangement joins TRBV4-3 to TRBJ1-2; D is unresolved. This TCR derives from a human donor who was either an allogeneic HSCT recipient or a stem cell or donor lymphocyte infusion donor (not recorded which). It is not recorded whose cells these are; they may come from a transplant donor. The sequencing input was blood, either unsorted or a sorted T cell fraction (not recorded which). CDR3 sequence reads: CASSQESSYGYTF. In nucleotides, the CDR3 is TGCGCCAGCAGCCAAGAGAGCAGTTATGGCTACACCTTC.